This paragraph covers one T cell receptor beta chain sequence. The record originates from a study of control samples from healthy donors and cancer patients. Trimming pared 5 bases from V and 4 bases from J, leaving 8 bases between. The CDR3 loop spans 11 amino acids. Germline CDR1 GTSNPN, CDR2 SVGIG (reference sequence). Clones were sequenced by immunoSEQ multiplex PCR, and TCRdb holds only the in-frame ones, with some missing. The table has around 82,000 clones, 70% to 90% seen once. This TCR derives from a man aged 45-60 years in good health. The specimen sequenced was blood. The rearrangement links TRBV30 to TRBJ1-2; D is perhaps TRBD1 (6 bases). The CDR3 coding sequence is TGTGCCTGGGGACAGTCCTATGGCTACACCTTC. Translated, it gives CAWGQSYGYTF.